This TCR beta chain appears in the sequencing data of a study of control samples from healthy donors and cancer patients. Germline V lookup: CDR1 LNHDA, CDR2 SQIVND (reference sequence). The CDR3 has 14 amino acids. The ends lost 3 bases at V and 3 bases at J; junction bases unmatched: 3. Some clones are missing from TCRdb's copy, which holds only in-frame ones; the method was immunoSEQ multiplex PCR. The sample has fewer than 200,000 clones; 96% are singletons. The sample comprised blood. The receptor comes from a woman in her twenties or thirties in good health. The gene calls are TRBV19 and TRBJ2-7; 9 positions agree with TRBD1. CDR3 nucleotide sequence: TGTGCCAGTAGTATCTGGACAGGGGACTACGAGCAGTACTTC. Translation: CASSIWTGDYEQYF.